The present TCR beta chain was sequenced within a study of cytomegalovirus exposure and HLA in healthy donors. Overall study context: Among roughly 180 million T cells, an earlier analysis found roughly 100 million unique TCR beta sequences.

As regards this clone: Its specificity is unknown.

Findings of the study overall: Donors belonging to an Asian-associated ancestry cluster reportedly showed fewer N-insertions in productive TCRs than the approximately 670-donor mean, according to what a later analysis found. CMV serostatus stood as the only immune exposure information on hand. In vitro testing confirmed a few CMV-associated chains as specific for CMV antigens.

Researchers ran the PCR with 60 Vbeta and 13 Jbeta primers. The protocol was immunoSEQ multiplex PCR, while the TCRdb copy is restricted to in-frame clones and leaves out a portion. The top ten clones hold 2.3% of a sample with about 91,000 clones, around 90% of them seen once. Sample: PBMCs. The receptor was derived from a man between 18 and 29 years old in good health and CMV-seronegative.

Written as DNA, the CDR3 is TGCGCCAGCAGCCACGGACAGGGGGCTGAAGCTTTCTTT. It codes for CASSHGQGAEAFF. The chain recombines TRBV5-1 with TRBJ1-1, with 10 positions matching TRBD1. The junction had 3 bases not matched to a gene; V was cut back by 4 bases and J by 6 bases. Germline CDR1 reads SGHRS; CDR2 reads YFSETQ. The CDR3 spans 13 residues. The full variable domain, its missing parts supplied by reference TRBV5-1 and TRBJ1-1, is KAGVTQTPRYLIKTRGQQVTLSCSPISGHRSVSWYQQTPGQGLQFLFEYFSETQRNKGNFPGRFSGRQFSNSRSEMNVSTLELGDSALYLCASSHGQGAEAFFGQGTRLTVV.